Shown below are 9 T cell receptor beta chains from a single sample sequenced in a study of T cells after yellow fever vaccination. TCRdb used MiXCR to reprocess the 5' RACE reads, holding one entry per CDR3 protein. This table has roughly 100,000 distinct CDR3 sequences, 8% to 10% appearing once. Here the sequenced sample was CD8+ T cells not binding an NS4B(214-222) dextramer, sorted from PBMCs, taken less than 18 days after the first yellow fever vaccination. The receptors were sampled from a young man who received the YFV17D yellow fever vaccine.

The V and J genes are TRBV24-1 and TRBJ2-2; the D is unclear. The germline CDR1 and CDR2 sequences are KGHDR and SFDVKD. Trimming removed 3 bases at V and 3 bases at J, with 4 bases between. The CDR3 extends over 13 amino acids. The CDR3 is CATSDRHTGELFF. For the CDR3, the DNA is TGTGCCACCAGTGATAGACACACCGGGGAGCTGTTTTTT.

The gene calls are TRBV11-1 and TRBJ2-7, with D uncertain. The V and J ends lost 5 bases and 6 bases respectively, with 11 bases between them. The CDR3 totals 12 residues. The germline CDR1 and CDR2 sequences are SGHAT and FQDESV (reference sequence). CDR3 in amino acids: CASSDIGFEQYF. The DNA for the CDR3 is TGTGCCAGCAGCGACATCGGATTCGAGCAGTACTTC.

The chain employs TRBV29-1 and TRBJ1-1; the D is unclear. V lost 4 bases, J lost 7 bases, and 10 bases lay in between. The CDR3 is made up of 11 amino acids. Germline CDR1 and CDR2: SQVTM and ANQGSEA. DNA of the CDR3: TGCAGCGTTGGTTGGGGTGATGAAGCTTTCTTT. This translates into CSVGWGDEAFF.

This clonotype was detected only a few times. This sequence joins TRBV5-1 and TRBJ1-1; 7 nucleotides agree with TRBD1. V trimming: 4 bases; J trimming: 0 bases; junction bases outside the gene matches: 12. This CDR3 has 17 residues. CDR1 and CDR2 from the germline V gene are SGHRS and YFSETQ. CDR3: CASSPTRDSLMNTEAFF. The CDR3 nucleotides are TGCGCCAGCAGCCCGACCCGGGACAGCCTCATGAACACTGAAGCTTTCTTT.

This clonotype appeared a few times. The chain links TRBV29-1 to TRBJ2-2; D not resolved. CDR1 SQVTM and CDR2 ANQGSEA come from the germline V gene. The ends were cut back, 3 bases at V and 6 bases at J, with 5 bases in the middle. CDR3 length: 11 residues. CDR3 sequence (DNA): TGCAGCGTTGAGGGGTCCGGGGAGCTGTTTTTT. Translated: CSVEGSGELFF.

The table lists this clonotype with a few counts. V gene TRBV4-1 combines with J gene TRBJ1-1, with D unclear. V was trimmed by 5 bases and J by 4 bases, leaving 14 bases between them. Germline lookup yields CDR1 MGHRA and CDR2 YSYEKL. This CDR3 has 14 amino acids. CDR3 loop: CASSSPAVGTEAFF. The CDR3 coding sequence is TGCGCCAGCAGCTCCCCCGCGGTAGGCACTGAAGCTTTCTTT.

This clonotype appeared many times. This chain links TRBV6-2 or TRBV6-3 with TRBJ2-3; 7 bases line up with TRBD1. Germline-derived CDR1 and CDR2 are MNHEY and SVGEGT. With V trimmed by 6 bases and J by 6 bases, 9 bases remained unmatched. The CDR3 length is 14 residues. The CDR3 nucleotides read TGTGCCAGCAGCGAACAGGGGAGCGTGGATACGCAGTATTTT. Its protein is CASSEQGSVDTQYF.

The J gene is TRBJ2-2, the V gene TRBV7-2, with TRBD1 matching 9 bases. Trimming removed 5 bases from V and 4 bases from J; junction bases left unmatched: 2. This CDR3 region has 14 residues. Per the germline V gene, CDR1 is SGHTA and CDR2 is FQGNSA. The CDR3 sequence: CASSLGQGTGELFF. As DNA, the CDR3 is TGTGCCAGCAGCCTGGGACAGGGCACCGGGGAGCTGTTTTTT.

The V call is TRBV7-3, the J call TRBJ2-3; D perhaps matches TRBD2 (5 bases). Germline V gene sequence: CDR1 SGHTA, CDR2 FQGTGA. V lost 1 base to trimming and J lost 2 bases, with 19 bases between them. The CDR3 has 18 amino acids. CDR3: CASSLSPVAAVITDTQYF. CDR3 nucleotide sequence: TGTGCCAGCAGCTTAAGTCCTGTCGCAGCGGTGATCACAGATACGCAGTATTTT. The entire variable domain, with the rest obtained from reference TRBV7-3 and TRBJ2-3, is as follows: GAGVSQTPSNKVTEKGKYVELRCDPISGHTALYWYRQSLGQGPEFLIYFQGTGAADDSGLPNDRFFAVRPEGSVSTLKIQRTERGDSAVYLCASSLSPVAAVITDTQYFGPGTRLTVL.